A single sample gave rise to the 14 T cell receptor beta chains below, sequenced in a study of blood T cell repertoires in COVID-19. Assay: immunoSEQ multiplex PCR; the TCRdb copy retains only in-frame clones and omits some. The table includes more than 350,000 clones, about 90% detected once. The sample taken for sequencing was peripheral blood. These receptors were obtained from a woman aged 25 to 39 with COVID-19, enrolled during active disease.

The chain joins TRBV30 to TRBJ2-5; maybe TRBD1 (5 bases). CDR3 size: 13 residues. The V gene lost 2 bases and the J gene lost 5 bases, with 12 bases spanning the gap. Germline lookup yields CDR1 GTSNPN and CDR2 SVGIG (reference sequence). The chain's CDR3 is CAWSLRVGETQYF. The CDR3 nucleotides read TGTGCCTGGAGTCTCAGGGTCGGGGAGACCCAGTACTTC.

The table lists this clone with a few counts. The chain carries TRBV6-6 and TRBJ2-7, with TRBD1 identical over 8 bases. The ends lost 4 bases at V and 4 bases at J; junction bases unmatched: 3. The CDR3 spans 13 residues. Germline CDR1 reads MNHNY; CDR2 reads SVGAGI (reference sequence). CDR3 in DNA: TGTGCCAGCAGTTCGGACAGGGCTTACGAGCAGTACTTC. Translation gives CASSSDRAYEQYF.

The gene calls are TRBV5-1 and TRBJ2-7, with TRBD2 identical over 10 bases. The CDR3 has 15 residues. CDR1 SGHRS and CDR2 YFSETQ come from the germline V gene. Losses at the gene ends were 3 bases for V and 4 bases for J; bases not matched to a gene: 7. In DNA, the CDR3 is TGCGCCAGCAGCTCATCCACGGGACTAGCGTACGAGCAGTACTTC. Translation: CASSSSTGLAYEQYF.

A few counts support this clone. The genes are TRBV6-1 and TRBJ1-5; D gene uncertain. The CDR3 runs to 13 residues. Germline-derived CDR1 and CDR2 are MNHNS and SASEGT. Trimming left V 3 bases short and J 6 bases short, with 9 bases between. CDR3 protein: CASSDGEAQPQHF. In DNA form, the CDR3 reads TGTGCCAGCAGTGACGGGGAGGCTCAGCCCCAGCATTTT.

As for this clone: In the same sample, other DNA sequences code for this CDR3. The genes are TRBV2 and TRBJ1-1; TRBD1 matches 7 bases. V shed 4 bases and J 7 bases; nucleotides not matched to a gene: 3. The CDR3 has 12 amino acids. Germline assignment: CDR1 SNHLY and CDR2 FYNNEI. The CDR3 DNA reads TGTGCCAGCAGTGGGGACAGAGGTGAAGCTTTCTTT. Protein: CASSGDRGEAFF.

The V call is TRBV10-3, the J call TRBJ2-5; 13 bases line up with TRBD2. Germline loops: CDR1 ENHRY, CDR2 SYGVKD. V trimming: 3 bases; J trimming: 2 bases; junction bases outside the gene matches: 3. CDR3 length: 16 amino acids. The CDR3 coding sequence is TGTGCCATCAGTGATGGGACTAGCGGGAAACAAGAGACCCAGTACTTC. Its protein is CAISDGTSGKQETQYF.

The V call is TRBV4-3, the J call TRBJ2-1, with 14 bases lining up with TRBD2. The junction had 2 bases not matched to a gene; V was cut back by 1 base and J by 9 bases. There are 15 residues in the CDR3. The germline V gene has CDR1 LGHNA and CDR2 YSLEER. The chain's CDR3 is CASSQVGTSGGEQFF. CDR3 in DNA: TGCGCCAGCAGCCAAGTTGGGACTAGCGGGGGTGAGCAGTTCTTC.

V and J are TRBV6-2 or TRBV6-3 and TRBJ2-2, with 8 nucleotides matching TRBD2. CDR3 length equals 17 residues. The germline CDR1 and CDR2 sequences are MNHEY and SVGEGT. The V segment lost 4 bases and the J segment 5 bases; nucleotides outside the gene matches: 12. CDR3 nucleotides: TGTGCCAGCAGTTCCGACGGACTAGCCGGTTTAACCGGGGAGCTGTTTTTT. Encoded protein: CASSSDGLAGLTGELFF.

The V and J genes are TRBV6-1 and TRBJ2-1, with D perhaps matching TRBD2 (7 bases). The CDR3 loop spans 15 amino acids. V lost 2 bases and J 7 bases, leaving 15 bases between the germline ends. The V gene's germline CDR1 is MNHNS and CDR2 SASEGT. The DNA of the CDR3 is TGTGCCAGCAGTGAAACGGGCAGGGGAGGGAATGAGCAGTTCTTC. This encodes CASSETGRGGNEQFF.

The chain couples TRBV7-9 to TRBJ2-1; D might be TRBD1 (5 bases). The CDR3 has 14 residues. Germline CDR1 SEHNR, CDR2 FQNEAQ (reference sequence). Trimming removed 3 bases from V and 9 bases from J, with 15 bases in between. In DNA form, the CDR3 reads TGTGCCAGCAGCTTGGCACAGGAAAGGGCTGAGCAGTTCTTC. It specifies CASSLAQERAEQFF.

The chain joins TRBV7-2 to TRBJ1-3; a possible D gene is TRBD1 (6 bases). The CDR3 spans 14 residues. CDR1 SGHTA and CDR2 FQGNSA come from the germline V gene. Trimming stripped 1 base from V and 8 bases from J, with 12 bases between. The CDR3 DNA reads TGTGCCAGCAGCTTAGGACGGGGGGCGGACACCATATATTTT. This gives the protein CASSLGRGADTIYF. The full variable domain, rest sourced from reference TRBV7-2 and TRBJ1-3, is GAGVSQSPSNKVTEKGKDVELRCDPISGHTALYWYRQSLGQGLEFLIYFQGNSAPDKSGLPSDRFSAERTGGSVSTLTIQRTQQEDSAVYLCASSLGRGADTIYFGEGSWLTVV.

In this sample, this clone turned up once. The chain combines TRBV7-3 with TRBJ2-7, with D maybe TRBD1 (6 bases). The CDR3 runs 12 residues. Per the germline V gene, CDR1 is SGHTA and CDR2 is FQGTGA. The ends were cut back, 6 bases at V and 6 bases at J, with 12 bases in the middle. This chain's CDR3 is CASSLGRGEQYF. Written as DNA, the CDR3 is TGTGCCAGCAGTCTGGGCAGGGGCGAGCAGTACTTC.

This sequence joins TRBV6-6 and TRBJ2-7, with 14 bases fitting TRBD2. This CDR3 comprises 18 residues. V gave up 5 bases and J gave up 0 bases; unmatched junction bases: 9. Germline V gene lookup returns CDR1 MNHNY and CDR2 SVGAGI (reference sequence). CDR3 loop: CASSRYPGTSGSSYEQYF. In DNA form, the CDR3 reads TGTGCCAGCAGTCGGTACCCCGGGACTAGCGGGAGCTCCTACGAGCAGTACTTC.

CDR3 nucleotides: TGTGCCAGTAGTATACCCTGGACAGCACTAAGGAGTGGCTACACCTTC. Translated, it gives CASSIPWTALRSGYTF. V gene TRBV19 combines with J gene TRBJ1-2; maybe TRBD1 (6 bases). Germline V gene data show CDR1 as LNHDA and CDR2 as SQIVND (reference sequence). Between the trimmed V and J ends, which lost 2 bases and 7 bases, there was a span of 20 bases. There are 16 residues in the CDR3.